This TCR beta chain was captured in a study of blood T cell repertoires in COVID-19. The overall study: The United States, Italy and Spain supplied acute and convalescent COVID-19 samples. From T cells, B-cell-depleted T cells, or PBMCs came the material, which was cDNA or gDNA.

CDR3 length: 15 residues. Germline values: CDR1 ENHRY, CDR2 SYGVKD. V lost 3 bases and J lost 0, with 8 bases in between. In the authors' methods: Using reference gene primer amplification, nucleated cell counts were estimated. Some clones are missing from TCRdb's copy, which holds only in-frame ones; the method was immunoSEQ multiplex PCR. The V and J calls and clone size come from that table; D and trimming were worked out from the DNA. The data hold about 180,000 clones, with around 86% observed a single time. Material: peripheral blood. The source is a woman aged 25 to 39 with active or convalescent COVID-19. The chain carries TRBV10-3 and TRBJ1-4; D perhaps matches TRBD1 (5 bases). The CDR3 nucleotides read TGTGCCATCAGTGACGTACAGGCAACTAATGAAAAACTGTTTTTT. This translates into CAISDVQATNEKLFF.